Below are 30 T cell receptor beta chains sequenced from a single sample in a study of T cell responses to AZD1222 COVID-19 vaccine. The assay was immunoSEQ multiplex PCR, and TCRdb's table has in-frame clones only and misses some. In the table there are 150,000 to 200,000 clones, around 90% of which are singletons. The sequenced sample was peripheral blood, obtained 28 days after the second dose of the MenACWY control vaccine. The origin of the receptors is an adult who received the MenACWY meningococcal vaccine as a control.

J is TRBJ1-2 and V is TRBV18; 9 positions agree with TRBD1. From germline, CDR1 is KGHSH and CDR2 LQKENI. The CDR3 contains 14 residues. Trimming removed 3 bases from V and 4 bases from J; junction bases left unmatched: 3. CDR3 nucleotides: TGTGCCAGCTCACCGACGGGACAGGGCTATGGCTACACCTTC. It encodes CASSPTGQGYGYTF.

The chain recombines TRBV6-5 with TRBJ2-1; tentatively, D is TRBD1 (5 bases). Trimming took off 4 bases at V and 0 bases at J, with 13 bases between the two ends. CDR1 MNHEY and CDR2 SVGAGI come from the germline V gene. This CDR3 is 16 amino acids long. CDR3 coding DNA: TGTGCCAGCAGTTCTCTGGGGCTAGGCTCCTACAATGAGCAGTTCTTC. This translates into CASSSLGLGSYNEQFF.

The table lists this clone with a count of one. CDR3 bases: TGTGCCTGGGGGCTCCCCTATGGCTACACCTTC. Protein sequence: CAWGLPYGYTF. V and J are TRBV30 and TRBJ1-2; D uncertain. Trimming took 5 bases from V and 4 from J, leaving 8 bases between them. Germline CDR1 reads GTSNPN; CDR2 reads SVGIG (reference sequence). This CDR3 spans 11 amino acids.

The V and J genes are TRBV19 and TRBJ1-6; D possibly corresponds to TRBD1 (5 bases). The germline V gene encodes CDR1 LNHDA and CDR2 SQIVND (reference sequence). The germline V and J ends were trimmed by 3 bases and 10 bases, with 16 bases remaining between them. This CDR3 spans 15 amino acids. CDR3 protein: CASSISADRGSPLHF. The CDR3 DNA reads as TGTGCCAGTAGTATTTCGGCCGACCGGGGGTCACCCCTCCACTTT.

The V gene is TRBV7-8, the J gene TRBJ1-2; 10 bases align to TRBD1. This CDR3 comprises 14 residues. Germline V gene data show CDR1 as SGHVS and CDR2 as FQNEAQ. J gave up 3 bases and V 3 bases, and 1 base lay outside the gene matches. This chain's CDR3 is CASSLTGGDYGYTF. The CDR3 nucleotides read TGTGCCAGCAGCTTGACAGGGGGCGACTATGGCTACACCTTC.

The CDR3 DNA reads TGTGCCACCAGCAGAGATTCCGGCTCTGGAAACACCATATATTTT. Amino acid sequence: CATSRDSGSGNTIYF. The chain combines TRBV15 with TRBJ1-3; D is unclear. The CDR3 covers 15 residues. Per the germline V gene, CDR1 is LNHNV and CDR2 is YYDKDF (reference sequence). Deletions cut 0 bases from V and 0 bases from J, with 6 bases between.

CDR3 DNA: TGTGCCAGCAGTTCGCGGGACAGGCGAGCTTACGAGCAGTACTTC. Translating gives CASSSRDRRAYEQYF. The chain joins TRBV27 to TRBJ2-7, with 8 bases aligning to TRBD1. Germline trimming cut 4 bases from V and 4 bases from J; bases unmatched to any gene: 9. Germline values: CDR1 MNHEY, CDR2 SMNVEV (reference sequence). The length of the CDR3 is 15 residues.

The V gene is TRBV7-9, the J gene TRBJ2-1, with 7 bases aligning to TRBD2. The J segment lost 6 bases and the V segment lost 1 base, leaving 6 bases of the junction unmatched. The CDR3 totals 15 residues. In germline, CDR1 is SEHNR, CDR2 FQNEAQ (reference sequence). DNA for the CDR3: TGTGCCAGCAGCTTAGGGACTAGTAGCTCCAATGAGCAGTTCTTC. This encodes CASSLGTSSSNEQFF.

The V and J genes are TRBV19 and TRBJ2-3; the match to TRBD1 covers 9 bases. Losses at the gene ends were 4 bases for V and 8 bases for J; bases not matched to a gene: 10. From germline, CDR1 is LNHDA and CDR2 SQIVND (reference sequence). The CDR3 extends over 15 amino acids. The chain's CDR3 is CASSRDRELWGTQYF. The CDR3, as DNA: TGTGCCAGTAGTAGGGACAGGGAATTGTGGGGTACGCAGTATTTT.

The chain links TRBV12-3 or TRBV12-4 to TRBJ1-2; D uncertain. The CDR3 spans 12 residues. V was cut by 5 bases and J by 7 bases, with 11 bases left in between. The DNA of the CDR3 is TGTGCCAGCAGTACGAGATTGGTTGGCTACACCTTC. As protein: CASSTRLVGYTF.

The CDR3 nucleotides read TGTGCCAGCTCACAAGCCCGGGACGGAGGTCGGGGTTTCTTT. Its protein is CASSQARDGGRGFF. The chain uses TRBV18 and TRBJ1-1; possible D gene TRBD1, 5 bases. Germline V gene data show CDR1 as KGHSH and CDR2 as LQKENI. The CDR3 is 14 residues long. The V end lost 4 bases, the J end lost 13 bases, and 22 bases lay between the germline ends.

For this clone: Other DNA sequences in the same sample also yield this CDR3. V usage is TRBV19 and J usage is TRBJ1-1; weak D call: TRBD1 (6 bases). CDR3 length: 14 residues. Germline loops: CDR1 LNHDA, CDR2 SQIVND (reference sequence). V lost 3 bases and J lost 0, with 8 bases in between. CDR3 sequence: CASSIQGLNTEAFF. CDR3 coding DNA: TGTGCCAGTAGTATCCAGGGGTTGAACACTGAAGCTTTCTTT. Together with reference TRBV19 and TRBJ1-1, the CDR3 gives the full variable domain: DGGITQSPKYLFRKEGQNVTLSCEQNLNHDAMYWYRQDPGQGLRLIYYSQIVNDFQKGDIAEGYSVSREKKESFPLTVTSAQKNPTAFYLCASSIQGLNTEAFFGQGTRLTVV.

The V gene is TRBV30, the J gene TRBJ1-2; 7 bases map to TRBD1. After removal of 8 bases from V and 5 bases from J, the junction contained 8 bases not matched to a gene. The CDR3 consists of 12 residues. In germline, CDR1 is GTSNPN, CDR2 SVGIG (reference sequence). The CDR3 sequence: CAKRDSGYGYTF. CDR3 nucleotides: TGTGCCAAACGGGACAGCGGATATGGCTACACCTTC.

The chain is built from TRBV19 and TRBJ1-5; D is unresolved. The germline V gene has CDR1 LNHDA and CDR2 SQIVND (reference sequence). V shed 0 bases and J shed 5 bases, with 5 bases lying between them. This CDR3 spans 13 amino acids. The CDR3 nucleotides are TGTGCCAGTAGTATAGAAGGTTATCAGCCCCAGCATTTT. Its translation: CASSIEGYQPQHF. Using reference TRBV19 and TRBJ1-5 for the parts outside the CDR3, the full variable domain is DGGITQSPKYLFRKEGQNVTLSCEQNLNHDAMYWYRQDPGQGLRLIYYSQIVNDFQKGDIAEGYSVSREKKESFPLTVTSAQKNPTAFYLCASSIEGYQPQHFGDGTRLSIL.

The chain couples TRBV24-1 to TRBJ1-1, with D uncertain. Deletions cut 1 base from V and 4 bases from J, with 3 bases between. CDR3 length: 12 amino acids. The germline gives CDR1 KGHDR, CDR2 SFDVKD. CDR3 DNA sequence: TGTGCCACCAGTGATTTTGGCACTGAAGCTTTCTTT. Residues: CATSDFGTEAFF.

The chain links TRBV12-3 or TRBV12-4 to TRBJ1-2; D is perhaps TRBD1 (6 bases). Trimming cost V 6 bases and J 8 bases, with 16 bases left between them. CDR3 size: 13 residues. Written as DNA, the CDR3 is TGTGCCAGCAGCCAGACAGGTTATGTGGGCTACACCTTC. This encodes CASSQTGYVGYTF.

The chain has TRBV30 and TRBJ2-7; 7 bases align to TRBD1. The germline gives CDR1 GTSNPN, CDR2 SVGIG (reference sequence). J gave up 1 base and V 3 bases, and 9 bases lay outside the gene matches. This CDR3 region has 15 residues. The CDR3 DNA reads TGTGCCTGGAGGGAGACAGGGAAGACGTCCTACGAGCAGTACTTC. It yields the protein CAWRETGKTSYEQYF.

V gene TRBV30 combines with J gene TRBJ2-7; TRBD2 matches at 11 bases. The V segment lost 3 bases and the J segment 7 bases; nucleotides outside the gene matches: 5. The CDR3 has 13 amino acids. Germline CDR1 is GTSNPN and CDR2 is SVGIG (reference sequence). This chain's CDR3 is CAWRSSGRREQYF. As DNA, the CDR3 is TGTGCCTGGAGATCTAGCGGGAGGAGGGAGCAGTACTTC.

This chain uses TRBV11-2 with TRBJ2-5; D is perhaps TRBD1 or TRBD2 (5 bases each). Germline loops: CDR1 SGHAT, CDR2 FQNNGV. This CDR3 has 14 residues. V dropped 5 bases and J dropped 5 bases, with 15 bases sitting between them. CDR3 sequence: CASSPGGGKETQYF. CDR3 in DNA: TGTGCCAGCAGCCCGGGTGGGGGTAAGGAGACCCAGTACTTC.

The V and J genes are TRBV24-1 and TRBJ1-2, with D perhaps matching TRBD1 (5 bases). Trimming pared 6 bases from V and 0 bases from J, leaving 10 bases between. The CDR3 extends over 14 amino acids. CDR1 is KGHDR and CDR2 is SFDVKD in the germline V gene. CDR3 DNA: TGTGCCACCAGTCCGGGAGGGGCTAACTATGGCTACACCTTC. Its translation: CATSPGGANYGYTF.

Concerning this clone: Distinct nucleotide sequences in the sample also encode this CDR3. The chain employs TRBV5-1 and TRBJ1-1, with D unresolved. CDR1 is SGHRS, CDR2 YFSETQ, per germline. The length of the CDR3 is 14 residues. Trimming removed 0 bases from V and 1 base from J, with 7 bases in between. The CDR3 region has the DNA TGCGCCAGCAGCTTGGCGGGAGGGAACACTGAAGCTTTCTTT. Its protein is CASSLAGGNTEAFF.

The chain joins TRBV28 to TRBJ1-1; D is unclear. Trimming shortened V by 5 bases and J by 10 bases, and 14 bases separated the two germline ends. This CDR3 comprises 12 residues. Germline V gene lookup returns CDR1 MDHEN and CDR2 SYDVKM. CDR3 in amino acids: CASSARSRRAFF. The DNA for the CDR3 is TGTGCCAGCAGTGCCCGTTCTCGCCGAGCTTTCTTT.

The rearrangement joins TRBV2 to TRBJ2-3, with TRBD2 as a possible D gene (5 bases). Germline V gene lookup returns CDR1 SNHLY and CDR2 FYNNEI. This CDR3 is 12 amino acids long. V lost 6 bases, J lost 7 bases, and 11 bases lay in between. The CDR3 DNA follows: TGTGCCAGCAGGGAGGACTCACATACGCAGTATTTT. Translation: CASREDSHTQYF.

This rearrangement joins TRBV30 to TRBJ2-2; 8 bases align to TRBD2. Losses at the gene ends were 7 bases for V and 4 bases for J; bases not matched to a gene: 17. This CDR3 has 17 residues. Per germline, CDR1 GTSNPN and CDR2 SVGIG (reference sequence). Here the CDR3 DNA reads TGTGCCTCCCTGATGCGGGGAAGACTAGCGAGCACCGGGGAGCTGTTTTTT. Translating gives CASLMRGRLASTGELFF. The full variable domain, its missing parts supplied by reference TRBV30 and TRBJ2-2, is SQTIHQWPATLVQPVGSPLSLECTVEGTSNPNLYWYRQAAGRGLQLLFYSVGIGQISSEVPQNLSASRPQDRQFILSSKKLLLSDSGFYLCASLMRGRLASTGELFFGEGSRLTVL.

V is TRBV15 and J is TRBJ1-3; D is uncertain. With 1 base removed from V and 0 bases from J, the gap between germline ends came to 7 bases. The CDR3 length is 15 residues. CDR1 LNHNV and CDR2 YYDKDF come from the germline V gene (reference sequence). CDR3 in amino acids: CATSRVGNSGNTIYF. The DNA for the CDR3 is TGTGCCACCAGCAGAGTTGGGAACTCTGGAAACACCATATATTTT. The full variable domain, completed using reference TRBV15 and TRBJ1-3, is DAMVIQNPRYQVTQFGKPVTLSCSQTLNHNVMYWYQQKSSQAPKLLFHYYDKDFNNEADTPDNFQSRRPNTSFCFLDIRSPGLGDTAMYLCATSRVGNSGNTIYFGEGSWLTVV.

This sequence joins TRBV4-3 and TRBJ2-3; 7 bases map to TRBD2. Germline CDR1 is LGHNA and CDR2 is YSLEER. V lost 2 bases and J lost 4; bases outside the gene matches: 6. This CDR3 comprises 15 residues. Written as DNA, the CDR3 is TGCGCCAGCAGCCAAATAGGACTAGACTCAGATACGCAGTATTTT. This encodes CASSQIGLDSDTQYF.

In this sample, this clone turned up a few times. V usage is TRBV27 and J usage is TRBJ1-2; D gene unclear. The CDR3 is made up of 15 amino acids. In germline, CDR1 is MNHEY, CDR2 SMNVEV (reference sequence). The V gene lost 2 bases and the J gene lost 4 bases, with 14 bases spanning the gap. This chain's CDR3 is CASSLNAATLYGYTF. In nucleotides, the CDR3 is TGTGCCAGCAGTTTAAATGCGGCGACCCTCTATGGCTACACCTTC.

The chain is built from TRBV9 and TRBJ2-5, with D perhaps matching TRBD1 (5 bases). The CDR3 contains 13 residues. Trimming took off 5 bases at V and 7 bases at J, with 15 bases between the two ends. Germline CDR1 reads SGDLS; CDR2 reads YYNGEE. The CDR3 DNA follows: TGTGCCAGCAGTTGGAAGGGGTTCGGGACCCAGTACTTC. Translated, it gives CASSWKGFGTQYF.

The V and J genes are TRBV7-8 and TRBJ1-1; D remains ambiguous. V was trimmed by 0 bases and J by 2 bases, leaving 7 bases between them. Germline CDR1 SGHVS, CDR2 FQNEAQ. The CDR3 is made up of 14 amino acids. The CDR3 nucleotides read TGTGCCAGCAGCTTAGCGCTGGGAAACACTGAAGCTTTCTTT. Its translation: CASSLALGNTEAFF.

The CDR3 protein is CASSYGGRQGYTF. As DNA, the CDR3 is TGTGCCAGCAGTTACGGGGGGCGCCAGGGCTACACCTTC. This chain links TRBV6-5 with TRBJ1-2; D is perhaps TRBD1 (6 bases). V was trimmed by 2 bases and J by 8 bases, leaving 12 bases between them. The germline V gene encodes CDR1 MNHEY and CDR2 SVGAGI. The CDR3 consists of 13 residues.